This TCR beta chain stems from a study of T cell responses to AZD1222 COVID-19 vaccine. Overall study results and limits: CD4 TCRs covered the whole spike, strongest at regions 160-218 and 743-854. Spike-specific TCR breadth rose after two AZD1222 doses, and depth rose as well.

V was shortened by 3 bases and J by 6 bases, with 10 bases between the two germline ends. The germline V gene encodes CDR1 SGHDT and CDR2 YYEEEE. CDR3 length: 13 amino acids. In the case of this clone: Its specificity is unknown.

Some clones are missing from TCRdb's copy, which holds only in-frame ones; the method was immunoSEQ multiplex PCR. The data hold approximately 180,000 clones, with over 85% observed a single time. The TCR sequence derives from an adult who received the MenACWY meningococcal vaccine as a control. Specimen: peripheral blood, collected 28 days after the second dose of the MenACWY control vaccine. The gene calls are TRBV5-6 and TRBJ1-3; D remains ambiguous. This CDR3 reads CASSYGRLNTIYF. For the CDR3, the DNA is TGTGCCAGCAGCTACGGACGGTTAAACACCATATATTTT.